The 4 T cell receptor beta chains below come from one sample, sequenced in a study of blood T cell repertoires in COVID-19. TCRdb keeps only in-frame clones here, not all; method: immunoSEQ multiplex PCR. Of over 150,000 clones listed, 70% to 90% are singletons. Sequencing was carried out using peripheral blood. These receptors all come from a man between 18 and 29 years old who had recovered from COVID-19.

This chain uses TRBV28 with TRBJ1-3, with D possibly TRBD1 on 5 matching bases. The germline gives CDR1 MDHEN, CDR2 SYDVKM. The V and J ends lost 7 bases and 0 bases respectively, with 10 bases between them. The CDR3 covers 14 residues. The CDR3 sequence: CASNTGYSGNTIYF. The DNA of the CDR3 is TGTGCCAGCAACACAGGCTACTCTGGAAACACCATATATTTT.

The rearrangement uses TRBV12-3 or TRBV12-4 and TRBJ1-1; D gene ambiguous. This CDR3 spans 11 amino acids. Deletions cut 4 bases from V and 7 bases from J, with 7 bases between. CDR3: CASSSHLEAFF. The CDR3 DNA sequence: TGTGCCAGCAGTTCACATCTTGAAGCTTTCTTT.

The chain recombines TRBV18 with TRBJ2-1; 8 nucleotides line up with TRBD2. V was clipped by 6 bases and J by 3 bases; unmatched bases: 10. This CDR3 contains 16 residues. Per the germline V gene, CDR1 is KGHSH and CDR2 is LQKENI. The CDR3 sequence is CASSPQVAGHYNEQFF. CDR3 nucleotides: TGTGCCAGCTCCCCCCAGGTAGCGGGGCACTACAATGAGCAGTTCTTC.

The V gene is TRBV5-4, the J gene TRBJ2-6; D gene unclear. Trimming took off 0 bases at V and 0 bases at J, with 4 bases between the two ends. This CDR3 has 15 amino acids. Germline V CDR1 and CDR2: SGHNT, YYREEE (reference sequence). CDR3 nucleotides: TGTGCCAGCAGCTTGGGGAGCTCTGGGGCCAACGTCCTGACTTTC. It encodes CASSLGSSGANVLTF.